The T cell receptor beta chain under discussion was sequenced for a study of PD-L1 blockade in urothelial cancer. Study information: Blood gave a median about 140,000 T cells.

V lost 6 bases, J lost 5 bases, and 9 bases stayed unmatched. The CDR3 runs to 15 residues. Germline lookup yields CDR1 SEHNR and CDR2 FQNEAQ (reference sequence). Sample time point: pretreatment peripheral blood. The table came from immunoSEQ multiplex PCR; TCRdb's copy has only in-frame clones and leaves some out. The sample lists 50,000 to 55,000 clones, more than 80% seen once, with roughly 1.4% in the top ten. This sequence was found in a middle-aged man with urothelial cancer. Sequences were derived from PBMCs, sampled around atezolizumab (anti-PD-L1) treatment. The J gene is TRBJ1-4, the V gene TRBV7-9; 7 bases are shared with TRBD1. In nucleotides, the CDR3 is TGTGCCAGCAGTAAACCGGGACAGCAAAATGAAAAACTGTTTTTT. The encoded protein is CASSKPGQQNEKLFF.